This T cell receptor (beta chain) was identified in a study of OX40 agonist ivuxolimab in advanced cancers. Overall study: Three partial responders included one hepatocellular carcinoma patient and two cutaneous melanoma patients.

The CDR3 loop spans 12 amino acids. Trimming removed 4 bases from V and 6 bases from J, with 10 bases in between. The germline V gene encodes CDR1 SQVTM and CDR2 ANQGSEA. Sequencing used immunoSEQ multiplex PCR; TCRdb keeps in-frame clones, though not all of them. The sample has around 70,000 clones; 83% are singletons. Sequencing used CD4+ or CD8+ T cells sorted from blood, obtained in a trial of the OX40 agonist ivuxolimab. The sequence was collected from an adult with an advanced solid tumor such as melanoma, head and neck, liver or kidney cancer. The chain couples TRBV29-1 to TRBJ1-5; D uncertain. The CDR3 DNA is TGCAGCGTTGCAAGGGAAGGTCAGCCCCAGCATTTT. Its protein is CSVAREGQPQHF. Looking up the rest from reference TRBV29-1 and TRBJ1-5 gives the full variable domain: SAVISQKPSRDICQRGTSLTIQCQVDSQVTMMFWYRQQPGQSLTLIATANQGSEATYESGFVIDKFPISRPNLTFSTLTVSNMSPEDSSIYLCSVAREGQPQHFGDGTRLSIL.